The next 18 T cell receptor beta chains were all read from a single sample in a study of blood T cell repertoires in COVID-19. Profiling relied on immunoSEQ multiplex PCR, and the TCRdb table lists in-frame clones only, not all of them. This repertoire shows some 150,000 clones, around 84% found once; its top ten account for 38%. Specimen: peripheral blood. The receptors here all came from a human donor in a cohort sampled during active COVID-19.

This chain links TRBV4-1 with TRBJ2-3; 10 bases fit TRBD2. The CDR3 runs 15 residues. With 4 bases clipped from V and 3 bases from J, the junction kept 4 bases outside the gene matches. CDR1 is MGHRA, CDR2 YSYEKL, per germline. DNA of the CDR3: TGCGCCAGCAGCCTCACTAGCGGGGAGACAGATACGCAGTATTTT. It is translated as CASSLTSGETDTQYF.

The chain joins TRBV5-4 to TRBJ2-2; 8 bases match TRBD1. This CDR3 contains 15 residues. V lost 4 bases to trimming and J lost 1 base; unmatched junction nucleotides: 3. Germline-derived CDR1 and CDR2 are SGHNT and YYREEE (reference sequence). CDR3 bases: TGTGCCAGCAGCAGGACAGGGTTGAACACCGGGGAGCTGTTTTTT. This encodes CASSRTGLNTGELFF.

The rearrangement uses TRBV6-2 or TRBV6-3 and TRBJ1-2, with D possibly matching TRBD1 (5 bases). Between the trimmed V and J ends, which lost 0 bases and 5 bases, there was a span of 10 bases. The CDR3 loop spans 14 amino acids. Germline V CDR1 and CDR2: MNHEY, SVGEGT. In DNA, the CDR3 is TGTGCCAGCAGTTACTCTAAGACAGAATATGGCTACACCTTC. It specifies CASSYSKTEYGYTF.

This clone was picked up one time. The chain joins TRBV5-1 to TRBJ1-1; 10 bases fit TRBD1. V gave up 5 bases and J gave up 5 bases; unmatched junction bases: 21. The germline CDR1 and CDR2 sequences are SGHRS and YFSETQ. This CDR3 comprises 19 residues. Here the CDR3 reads CASSSYSLRRQGALTEAFF. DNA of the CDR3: TGCGCCAGCAGTTCATACTCCCTCCGGCGACAGGGGGCATTAACTGAAGCTTTCTTT.

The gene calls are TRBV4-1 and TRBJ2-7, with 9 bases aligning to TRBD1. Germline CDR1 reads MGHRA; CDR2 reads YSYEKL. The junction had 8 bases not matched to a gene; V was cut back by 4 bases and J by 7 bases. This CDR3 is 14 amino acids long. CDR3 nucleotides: TGCGCCAGCAGCCCCCGGGACAGGGCTCGAGAGCAGTACTTC. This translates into CASSPRDRAREQYF.

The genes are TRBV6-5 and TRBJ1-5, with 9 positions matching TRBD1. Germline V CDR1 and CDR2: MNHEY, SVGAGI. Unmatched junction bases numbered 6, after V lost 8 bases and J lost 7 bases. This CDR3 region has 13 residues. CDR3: CASVMDRGQPQHF. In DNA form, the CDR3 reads TGTGCCAGCGTAATGGACAGGGGACAGCCCCAGCATTTT.

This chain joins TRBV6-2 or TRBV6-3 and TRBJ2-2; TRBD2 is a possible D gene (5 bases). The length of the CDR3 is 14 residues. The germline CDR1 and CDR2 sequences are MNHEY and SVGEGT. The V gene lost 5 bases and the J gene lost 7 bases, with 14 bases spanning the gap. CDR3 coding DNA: TGTGCCAGCAGTCTGCCCCCCGGGAACGGGGAGCTGTTTTTT. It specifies CASSLPPGNGELFF.

The CDR3 reads CASSPGRTTYQETQYF. The DNA for the CDR3 is TGTGCCAGCAGTCCCGGACGGACTACTTACCAAGAGACCCAGTACTTC. The genes are TRBV6-2 or TRBV6-3 and TRBJ2-5; weak D call: TRBD2 (6 bases). The CDR3 has 16 amino acids. Trimming took off 5 bases at V and 0 bases at J, with 16 bases between the two ends. Germline V CDR1 and CDR2: MNHEY, SVGEGT.

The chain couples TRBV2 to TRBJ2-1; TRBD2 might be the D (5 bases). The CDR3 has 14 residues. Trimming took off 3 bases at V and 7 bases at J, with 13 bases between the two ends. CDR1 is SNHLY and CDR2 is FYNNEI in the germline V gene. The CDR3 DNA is TGTGCCAGCAGTGATTTCGGGGTTAGGAATGAGCAGTTCTTC. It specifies CASSDFGVRNEQFF.

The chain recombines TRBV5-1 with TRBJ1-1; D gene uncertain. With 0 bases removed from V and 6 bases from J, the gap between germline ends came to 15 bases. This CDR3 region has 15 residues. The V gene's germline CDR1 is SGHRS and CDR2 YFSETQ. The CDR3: CASSLGGLLSSEAFF. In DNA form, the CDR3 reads TGCGCCAGCAGCTTGGGAGGGCTGTTGAGCTCTGAAGCTTTCTTT.

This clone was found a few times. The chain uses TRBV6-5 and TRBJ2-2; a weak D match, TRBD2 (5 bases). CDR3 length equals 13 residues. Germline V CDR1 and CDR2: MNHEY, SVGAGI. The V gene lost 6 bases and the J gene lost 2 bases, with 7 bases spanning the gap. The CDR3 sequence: CASRLANTGELFF. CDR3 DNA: TGTGCCAGCAGGCTAGCTAACACCGGGGAGCTGTTTTTT.

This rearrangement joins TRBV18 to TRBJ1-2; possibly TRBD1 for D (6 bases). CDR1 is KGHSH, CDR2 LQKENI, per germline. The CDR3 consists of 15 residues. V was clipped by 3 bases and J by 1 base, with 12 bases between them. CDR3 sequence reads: CASSPNGQINYGYTF. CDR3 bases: TGTGCCAGCTCACCTAACGGACAGATTAACTATGGCTACACCTTC.

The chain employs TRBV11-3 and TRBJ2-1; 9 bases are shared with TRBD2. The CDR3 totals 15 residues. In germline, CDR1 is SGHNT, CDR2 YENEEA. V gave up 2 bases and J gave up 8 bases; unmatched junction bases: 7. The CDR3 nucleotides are TGTGCCAGCAGCTTATCCCCGGGACTAGCCTATGAGCAGTTCTTC. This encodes CASSLSPGLAYEQFF.

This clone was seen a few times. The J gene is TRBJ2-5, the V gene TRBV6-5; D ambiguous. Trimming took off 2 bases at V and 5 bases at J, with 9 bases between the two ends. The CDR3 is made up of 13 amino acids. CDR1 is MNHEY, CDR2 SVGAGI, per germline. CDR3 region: CASSYRFEETQYF. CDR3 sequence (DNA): TGTGCCAGCAGTTACCGATTTGAGGAGACCCAGTACTTC.

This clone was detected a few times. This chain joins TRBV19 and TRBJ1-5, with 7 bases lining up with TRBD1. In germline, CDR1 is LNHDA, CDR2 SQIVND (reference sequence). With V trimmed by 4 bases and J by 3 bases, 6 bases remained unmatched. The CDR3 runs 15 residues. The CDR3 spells CASSTPGQTNQPQHF. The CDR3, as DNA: TGTGCCAGTAGTACCCCGGGACAGACCAATCAGCCCCAGCATTTT.

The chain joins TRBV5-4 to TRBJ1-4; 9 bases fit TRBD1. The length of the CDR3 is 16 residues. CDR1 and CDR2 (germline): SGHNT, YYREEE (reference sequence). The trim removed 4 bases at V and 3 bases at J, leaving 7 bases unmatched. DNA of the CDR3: TGTGCCAGCAGCGCCGGGACAGGGCGCCCTAATGAAAAACTGTTTTTT. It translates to CASSAGTGRPNEKLFF.

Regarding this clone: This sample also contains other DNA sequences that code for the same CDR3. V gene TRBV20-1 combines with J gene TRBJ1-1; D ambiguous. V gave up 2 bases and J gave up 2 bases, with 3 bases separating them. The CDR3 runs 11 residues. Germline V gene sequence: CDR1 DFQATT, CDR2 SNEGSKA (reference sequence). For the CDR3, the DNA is TGCAGTGCTAGACAAAACACTGAAGCTTTCTTT. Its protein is CSARQNTEAFF.

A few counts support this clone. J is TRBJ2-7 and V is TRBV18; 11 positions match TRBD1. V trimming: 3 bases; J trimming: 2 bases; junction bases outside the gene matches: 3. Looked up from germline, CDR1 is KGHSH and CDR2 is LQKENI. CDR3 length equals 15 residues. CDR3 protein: CASSPGTGGTYEQYF. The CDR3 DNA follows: TGTGCCAGCTCACCTGGGACAGGGGGGACCTACGAGCAGTACTTC.